The following is a TCR beta chain sequence with its context. The antigen is not known. These data originate in a study of response to subunit inactivated influenza vaccine. Study-wide points: That few new T cells are recruited by each seasonal influenza vaccination was the authors' suggestion.

TCRdb called the RT-PCR reads again in MiXCR, with one record for every CDR3 protein. The sample consists of a few hundred thousand distinct CDR3 sequences, 12% to 15% of them appearing once. Germline V lookup: CDR1 SGHAT, CDR2 FQDESV (reference sequence). V lost 3 bases and J lost 5; bases outside the gene matches: 1. This CDR3 contains 14 residues. The source material was PBMCs from blood, sampled 11 to 12 days after vaccination. The receptor comes from a man aged 50 or older who received an inactivated influenza vaccine. The V call is TRBV11-1, the J call TRBJ2-4; 10 bases line up with TRBD2. CDR3 region: CASSFGLAENIQYF. The CDR3 nucleotides read TGTGCCAGCAGCTTCGGACTAGCGGAAAACATTCAGTACTTC.